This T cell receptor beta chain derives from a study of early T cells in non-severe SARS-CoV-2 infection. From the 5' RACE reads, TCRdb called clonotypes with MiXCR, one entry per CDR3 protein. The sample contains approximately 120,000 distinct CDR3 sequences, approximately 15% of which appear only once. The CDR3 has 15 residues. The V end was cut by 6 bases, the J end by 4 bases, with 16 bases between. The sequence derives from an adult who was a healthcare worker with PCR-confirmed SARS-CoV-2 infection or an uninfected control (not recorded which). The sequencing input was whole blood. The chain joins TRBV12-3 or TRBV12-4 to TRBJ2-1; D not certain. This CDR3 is CASSSPTTFYNEQFF. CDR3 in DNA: TGTGCCAGCAGCTCCCCGACGACGTTTTACAATGAGCAGTTCTTC.